A single sample gave rise to the 16 T cell receptor beta chains below, sequenced in a study of T-cell reconstitution after alpha-beta-depleted transplantation in children. Preparation of the TCRbeta library was carried out with unique molecular identifiers. One entry per CDR3 protein results from TCRdb running MiXCR on the PCR reads. The sample lists approximately 300,000 distinct CDR3 sequences, around a tenth occurring once. Here the sequenced sample was PBMCs, taken before TCRalphabeta/CD19-depleted stem cell transplant. These receptors were obtained from a boy under two years old with acute myeloid leukemia, due to receive a stem cell transplant.

This clonotype came up a few times. This chain connects TRBV6-1 to TRBJ2-2, with D perhaps TRBD2 (7 bases). Per the germline V gene, CDR1 is MNHNS and CDR2 is SASEGT. V was trimmed by 6 bases and J by 3 bases, leaving 14 bases between them. The CDR3 totals 15 residues. The CDR3 here is CASREGGAYTGELFF. The CDR3 nucleotides read TGTGCCAGCAGAGAGGGGGGGGCTTACACCGGGGAGCTGTTTTTT.

At least ten counts were recorded for this clonotype. The V call is TRBV6-1, the J call TRBJ2-7; D gene ambiguous. V was pared by 5 bases and J by 3 bases, with 23 bases between. Germline V gene sequence: CDR1 MNHNS, CDR2 SASEGT. The CDR3 consists of 17 residues. The CDR3 reads CASSINPLGFQVYEQYF. As DNA, the CDR3 is TGTGCCAGCAGTATTAATCCCTTAGGGTTTCAGGTCTACGAGCAGTACTTC.

This clonotype was seen repeatedly, ten times or more. The V and J genes are TRBV20-1 and TRBJ1-5; 8 bases match TRBD1. The J segment lost 2 bases and the V segment lost 3 bases, leaving 0 bases of the junction unmatched. The CDR3 is 13 residues long. The germline V gene encodes CDR1 DFQATT and CDR2 SNEGSKA (reference sequence). CDR3 DNA sequence: TGCAGTGCTAGGGGACAGGGCAATCAGCCCCAGCATTTT. Protein: CSARGQGNQPQHF.

This clonotype was seen at least ten times. The chain uses TRBV25-1 and TRBJ2-7; no firm D call. CDR1 MGHDK and CDR2 SYGVNS come from the germline V gene. V lost 3 bases, J lost 4 bases, and 13 bases lay in between. CDR3 length: 14 amino acids. The DNA for the CDR3 is TGTGCCAGCAGTGAGCCCGGCAAACTGTACGAGCAGTACTTC. This gives the protein CASSEPGKLYEQYF.

This clonotype was counted at least ten times. V usage is TRBV18 and J usage is TRBJ2-7, with no clear D. Germline V lookup: CDR1 KGHSH, CDR2 LQKENI. The V and J ends lost 4 bases and 3 bases respectively, with 4 bases between them. This CDR3 is built from 11 residues. The CDR3 here is CASSQDYEQYF. The CDR3 DNA sequence: TGTGCCAGCTCACAGGACTACGAGCAGTACTTC.

The chain uses TRBV2 and TRBJ2-7; D is undetermined. Germline V gene data show CDR1 as SNHLY and CDR2 as FYNNEI. The CDR3 is 12 residues long. Trimming cost V 3 bases and J 2 bases, with 5 bases left between them. Here the CDR3 reads CASSDRTYEQYF. CDR3 nucleotides: TGTGCCAGCAGTGACCGGACCTACGAGCAGTACTTC.

This rearrangement joins TRBV29-1 to TRBJ1-1; D might be TRBD1 (5 bases). The germline CDR1 and CDR2 sequences are SQVTM and ANQGSEA. V was shortened by 4 bases and J by 1 base, with 10 bases between the two germline ends. The CDR3 runs to 13 residues. The CDR3 DNA reads as TGCAGCGTTGGAGGCAGGGCGAACACTGAAGCTTTCTTT. Encoded protein: CSVGGRANTEAFF.

This clonotype was counted at least ten times. This rearrangement joins TRBV20-1 to TRBJ1-5, with no clear D. Germline lookup yields CDR1 DFQATT and CDR2 SNEGSKA (reference sequence). Deletions cut 1 base from V and 1 base from J, with 17 bases between. The CDR3 covers 17 residues. Here the CDR3 DNA reads TGCAGTGCTAGAGCGGGTCGCGGTTCTTTCAGCAATCAGCCCCAGCATTTT. It translates to CSARAGRGSFSNQPQHF.

This clonotype was seen more than once but under ten times. This chain connects TRBV27 to TRBJ1-1, with TRBD1 identical over 10 bases. The length of the CDR3 is 15 residues. Trimming cost V 1 base and J 4 bases; bases outside gene matches: 3. Germline assignment: CDR1 MNHEY and CDR2 SMNVEV (reference sequence). The chain's CDR3 is CASSLFGDRGTEAFF. CDR3 DNA: TGTGCCAGCAGTTTATTCGGGGACAGGGGCACTGAAGCTTTCTTT.

This clonotype was recorded many times. V gene TRBV6-1 combines with J gene TRBJ2-3, with 15 positions matching TRBD2. The CDR3 covers 18 residues. J was trimmed by 1 base and V by 5 bases; bases with no gene match: 7. Germline loops: CDR1 MNHNS, CDR2 SASEGT. CDR3 nucleotides: TGTGCCAGCAGTAAGGGACTAGCGGGAGGCGGAGGCACAGATACGCAGTATTTT. Its translation is CASSKGLAGGGGTDTQYF.

This clonotype was found many times. V and J are TRBV29-1 and TRBJ2-3; 12 bases are a match to TRBD2. J was trimmed by 2 bases and V by 7 bases; bases with no gene match: 4. The CDR3 contains 14 residues. The germline V gene encodes CDR1 SQVTM and CDR2 ANQGSEA. The CDR3 DNA is TGCAGCGCTTGGACTAGCGGGGTCACAGATACGCAGTATTTT. Translating gives CSAWTSGVTDTQYF.

This clonotype has a count of ten or more. The chain couples TRBV7-2 to TRBJ1-5; D ambiguous. The V gene's germline CDR1 is SGHTA and CDR2 FQGNSA. The CDR3 is 14 residues long. V was clipped by 2 bases and J by 0 bases, with 5 bases between them. CDR3 sequence: CASSLTDSNQPQHF. The CDR3 nucleotides are TGTGCCAGCAGCTTAACAGATAGCAATCAGCCCCAGCATTTT.

This clonotype was detected ten times or more. The genes are TRBV9 and TRBJ2-1; 8 bases fit TRBD2. CDR1 SGDLS and CDR2 YYNGEE come from the germline V gene. After removal of 4 bases from V and 9 bases from J, the junction contained 15 bases not matched to a gene. This CDR3 is 16 amino acids long. In nucleotides, the CDR3 is TGTGCCAGCAGCCCATTGGGGGCAGCGGGGGATGGTGAGCAGTTCTTC. Protein product: CASSPLGAAGDGEQFF.

A note on this clonotype: With a much larger clone just one base away, this may be a read error. This chain links TRBV3-1 with TRBJ1-2; D is uncertain. The CDR3 totals 13 residues. Germline assignment: CDR1 LGHDT and CDR2 YNNKEL (reference sequence). V lost 0 bases, J lost 6 bases, and 8 bases lay in between. CDR3 amino acids: CASSQDYSHGYTF. Written as DNA, the CDR3 is TGTGCCAGCAGCCAAGATTACAGCCATGGCTACACCTTC.

Ten or more counts support this clonotype. The gene calls are TRBV12-3 or TRBV12-4 and TRBJ2-1, with TRBD1 as a possible D gene (6 bases). The CDR3 runs 15 residues. V lost 3 bases to trimming and J lost 0 bases, with 9 bases between them. CDR3 protein: CASSFKGGSYNEQFF. CDR3 coding DNA: TGTGCCAGCAGTTTTAAAGGGGGCTCCTACAATGAGCAGTTCTTC.

This clonotype was seen only once. V usage is TRBV7-8 and J usage is TRBJ2-7; 8 nucleotides align to TRBD2. The CDR3 runs to 15 residues. Germline assignment: CDR1 SGHVS and CDR2 FQNEAQ. With V trimmed by 5 bases and J by 4 bases, 10 bases remained unmatched. CDR3 DNA: TGTGCCAGCAGCCCCCCGGGAGGGGCCGGGTACGAGCAGTACTTC. Its protein product is CASSPPGGAGYEQYF.